Included here is one T cell receptor (beta chain) sequence, with context. No antigen is known for it. One entry per CDR3 protein, called by TCRdb with MiXCR from the 5' RACE reads. The profile covers hundreds of thousands of distinct CDR3 sequences, with about a fifth appearing a single time and 9.5% to 15% taken by the ten largest. The source of the sample is a study of T-cell memory formation after mild COVID-19. Whole-study context: There were largely donor-specific TCR clusters. Study results and caveats: Memory from before infection featured some responding clones, which suggests cross-reactive memory joined. Among clones contracting day 15 to 85, CD4/CD8 was balanced, whereas later expanders leaned CD4+. Nothing showed for sure that second-wave clones peaking on day 37 were SARS-CoV-2 specific.

The CDR3 is 13 amino acids. The V end was cut by 8 bases, the J end by 3 bases, with 10 bases between. CDR1 is MNHEY and CDR2 is SVGAGI in the germline V gene. Material: PBMCs or a T cell subset sorted from them (not recorded which). The sequence was obtained from an adult woman who had mild COVID-19 (a few samples of this study predate the infection). Cell type and time point are not known. V and J are TRBV6-5 and TRBJ2-2; D may correspond to TRBD1 or TRBD2 (5 bases each). CDR3 amino acids: CASQRGHTGELFF. The CDR3 nucleotides are TGTGCCAGCCAGAGGGGACACACCGGGGAGCTGTTTTTT.